This TCR beta chain was recorded in a study of blood T cells in healthy people across ages (dated by TCRdb to between 2015 and 2017). About the study as a whole: In model experiments, template switching captured roughly one uniquely barcoded TCR beta cDNA molecule for every two T cells. The study analyzed two additional independent replicas of 1 million unique cDNA reads from the same blood draw for two donors, one aged 18 to 30 and one aged 80 or older. Using deep sequencing normalized with unique cDNA molecular identifiers, the study measured how TCR beta repertoire diversity changes with age. The donors were divided into four age groups: young (average around 16 years), middle-aged (over 35), aged (roughly 60) and long-lived (around 80). To avoid experimental bias, donors of different ages were spread randomly across the sequencing lanes.

From the cysteine through the phenylalanine, the CDR3 covers 14 amino acids. The DNA shown is the 42-base CDR3, in frame from base 1. V gives up 6 bases and J gives up 5 bases, and the segment between their germline ends measures 14 bases. The germline V gene encodes CDR1 MNHNY and CDR2 SVGAGI (reference sequence). Regarding this clonotype: Its recognized antigen is unknown. No base qualities exist here, and no much larger clone lies one base off it.

General study outcomes and caveats: There was a strong correlation between observed TCR beta diversity and the percentage of naive T cells measured by flow cytometry. As age increased, observed TCR beta diversity per million T cells dropped in a roughly linear way, and a significant reduction was already evident by age 40. Compared with the aged group, the long-lived group had more naive CD4+ T cells, fewer expanded clones and increased TCR diversity, suggesting age selection. Because the CMV infection status of the donors was unknown, age-related changes in expanded clonotypes may potentially have been confounded. Bulk unsorted PBMC profiling prevented conclusive comparison of naive and antigen-experienced compartments. Estimates of total diversity based on one million sequenced T cells were considered lower bounds and underestimates.

The method behind the library was 5' RACE. The run used an Illumina HiSeq 2500. The second PCR ran for about 7 to 11 cycles and used a J-beta primer mix along with a sample-barcoded 5' primer. Each TCR beta cDNA molecule received a unique molecular identifier from a template-switch 5' adaptor carrying 12 random nucleotides. Each sample yielded at least 3 million CDR3-containing paired-end reads. The Mint cDNA synthesis kit, primed by a TRBC-specific oligonucleotide, was used to synthesize first-strand cDNA from all RNA. All cDNA was treated with uracil-DNA glycosylase and then went through a first 18-cycle PCR with the universal primers M1SS and BC2_uni_R. The paper's processing steps were these. For normalization, 1 million high-quality reads, each with a distinct molecular identifier, were randomly selected from each sample. Reads sharing molecular identifiers were discarded rather than binned into consensus sequences. MiTCR, with a Q25 quality threshold and the strictest error-elimination algorithm, was used for CDR3 identification, clonotype clustering and error correction. A nonparametric unseen species model with Euler transformation was used to estimate lower-bound total TCR beta diversity. The raw public reads went through TCRdb reprocessing: fastp at Q25, MiXCR clone calling, in-frame beta chains kept. Entries that share a CDR3 protein sequence are merged under the most common genes and DNA. TCRdb's processing, not the authors', yielded these V and J calls. The sample table holds some 880,000 distinct CDR3 sequences, of which roughly 34% were seen once. The ten largest clones capture about an eighth of the sample.

Donors were 35 to 40 systemically healthy Caucasian individuals from Russia aged roughly 6 to 90 years. Each donor gave ten milliliters of peripheral blood, collected into EDTA-treated Vacutainer tubes. Ficoll-Paque density-gradient centrifugation was used to isolate PBMCs, with at least 7 million per sample. Trizol reagent was used to extract total RNA from PBMCs, with at least 5.5 micrograms per sample. Naive CD45RAhigh/CD27high T cell percentages were measured by flow cytometry on a PBMC aliquot from every donor. The sequence derives from a man aged 18 to 29 in good health. The chain was built from TRBV6-6 and TRBJ2-1; the D region possibly corresponds to TRBD2 (5 bases align). What was sequenced was blood. Here is the DNA: TGTGCCAGCAGAAACCCACTAGTGGACAATGAGCAGTTCTTC. Translated, it reads CASRNPLVDNEQFF.